Listed below are T cell receptor beta chains from one sample, sequenced in a study of cytomegalovirus exposure and HLA in healthy donors. Assay: immunoSEQ multiplex PCR; the TCRdb copy retains only in-frame clones and omits some. This table holds over 110,000 clones, roughly four fifths found once. Input material: PBMCs. The receptors here all came from a woman aged 50 to 60 in good health and CMV-seropositive. CDR3s include the opening cysteine and the closing phenylalanine or tryptophan. The D gene is left open where the match is weak. Only part of the rows carry a size: once, few, many, or a class if the clone is expanded.

V,J,D,size,CDR3,DNA
TRBV4-2,TRBJ2-7,-,-,CASSQDMAEEGLEQYF,TGTGCCAGCAGCCAAGATATGGCCGAGGAGGGTCTCGAGCAGTACTTC
TRBV27,TRBJ2-1,-,-,CASSLTWTAYNEQFF,TGTGCCAGCAGTCTCACTTGGACAGCTTACAATGAGCAGTTCTTC
TRBV11-2,TRBJ1-2,-,-,CASSPNTELYGYTF,TGTGCCAGCAGCCCTAACACAGAACTTTATGGCTACACCTTC
TRBV7-9,TRBJ2-7,TRBD2,-,CASSLAGVDYEQYF,TGTGCCAGCAGCTTGGCGGGGGTGGACTACGAGCAGTACTTC
TRBV28,TRBJ1-1,TRBD1,-,CASSTPTGVHTEAFF,TGTGCCAGCAGTACCCCTACAGGGGTCCACACTGAAGCTTTCTTT
TRBV13,TRBJ2-6,-,-,CASSGQGGPGANVLTF,TGTGCCAGCAGTGGACAGGGAGGGCCTGGGGCCAACGTCCTGACTTTC
TRBV5-6,TRBJ2-2,-,-,CASSFNREGELFF,TGTGCCAGCAGCTTTAACAGGGAAGGGGAGCTGTTTTTT
TRBV5-1,TRBJ2-3,-,few,CASSNVRDTAARNTQYF,TGCGCCAGCAGCAACGTCCGGGACACGGCCGCGCGGAATACGCAGTATTTT
TRBV19,TRBJ1-6,-,-,CASSIGGYQTNSPLHF,TGTGCCAGTAGTATAGGTGGATACCAGACAAATTCACCCCTCCACTTT
TRBV5-5,TRBJ1-1,TRBD1,-,CASSPNRGPWDTEAFF,TGTGCCAGCAGCCCAAACAGGGGGCCTTGGGACACTGAAGCTTTCTTT
TRBV19,TRBJ1-2,TRBD1,-,CASSKDREGNGYTF,TGTGCCAGTAGTAAGGACAGGGAGGGAAATGGCTACACCTTC
TRBV11-2,TRBJ2-1,-,-,CASTLAGMNEQFF,TGTGCCAGTACGCTGGCGGGGATGAATGAGCAGTTCTTC
TRBV7-2,TRBJ2-5,TRBD2,-,CASSLYRGGLETQYF,TGTGCCAGCAGCTTATACCGGGGGGGGCTTGAGACCCAGTACTTC
TRBV2,TRBJ2-5,TRBD2,-,CASSDDSGGAETQYF,TGTGCCAGCAGTGACGATAGCGGGGGGGCGGAGACCCAGTACTTC
TRBV5-1,TRBJ2-5,TRBD1,-,CASSLWTGRYETQYF,TGCGCCAGCAGCTTATGGACAGGGAGGTACGAGACCCAGTACTTC
TRBV19,TRBJ2-1,TRBD1,-,CASSNQGARNEQFF,TGTGCCAGTAGTAACCAGGGGGCCCGCAATGAGCAGTTCTTC
TRBV15,TRBJ2-3,-,few,CATSRAAGGAGSTDTQYF,TGTGCCACCAGCAGAGCGGCCGGGGGAGCGGGTTCGACAGATACGCAGTATTTT
TRBV10-3,TRBJ2-7,TRBD1,-,CAISEGTGGYEQYF,TGTGCCATCAGTGAGGGGACAGGGGGCTACGAGCAGTACTTC
TRBV28,TRBJ2-1,TRBD1,-,CASSWGTGDRNINEQFF,TGTGCCAGCAGTTGGGGGACAGGGGATCGCAACATCAATGAGCAGTTCTTC
TRBV15,TRBJ2-7,TRBD1,-,CATSRTRTGSEQYF,TGTGCCACCAGCAGAACCCGGACAGGGTCCGAGCAGTACTTC
TRBV6-1,TRBJ1-2,TRBD1,-,CASSPQGIYGYTF,TGTGCCAGCAGTCCACAGGGGATTTATGGCTACACCTTC
TRBV29-1,TRBJ1-2,-,-,CSVVAGAYGYTF,TGCAGCGTTGTGGCGGGAGCCTATGGCTACACCTTC
TRBV18,TRBJ1-6,TRBD1,-,CASSPTGQPYNSPLHF,TGTGCCAGCTCGCCCACGGGACAGCCATATAATTCACCCCTCCACTTT
TRBV5-1,TRBJ2-5,TRBD2,-,CASSLAGGGAQETRYF,TGCGCCAGCAGCTTGGCCGGGGGGGGAGCTCAAGAGACCCGGTACTTC
TRBV29-1,TRBJ1-1,-,-,CSVEGQGLMNTEAFF,TGCAGCGTTGAGGGTCAGGGCCTCATGAACACTGAAGCTTTCTTT
TRBV19,TRBJ1-2,TRBD1,-,CASSRGTGELYGYTF,TGTGCCAGTAGTAGGGGGACAGGGGAACTATATGGCTACACCTTC
TRBV18,TRBJ2-3,-,few,CASSYSTDTQYF,TGTGCCAGCTCATATTCCACAGATACGCAGTATTTT
TRBV7-9,TRBJ1-2,-,few,CASSSLGAVGYTF,TGTGCCAGCAGCTCCCTTGGGGCGGTTGGCTACACCTTC
TRBV19,TRBJ2-2,TRBD1,-,CASRPGQGAGEPFF,TGTGCCAGTAGACCGGGACAGGGGGCCGGGGAGCCGTTTTTT
TRBV7-9,TRBJ2-7,-,few,CASSLGVGVDYEQYF,TGTGCCAGCAGCTTAGGCGTAGGGGTTGACTACGAGCAGTACTTC
TRBV5-4,TRBJ2-7,TRBD1,-,CASSFGDRGMSEQYF,TGTGCCAGCAGCTTTGGGGACAGGGGGATGTCAGAGCAGTACTTC
TRBV6-1,TRBJ1-2,TRBD1,-,CASSVRDRDPGYTF,TGTGCCAGCAGTGTGCGGGACAGGGATCCTGGCTACACCTTC
TRBV10-3,TRBJ1-3,TRBD1,-,CATRPGTGENTIYF,TGTGCCACACGTCCCGGGACAGGGGAAAACACCATATATTTT
TRBV7-9,TRBJ1-5,-,-,CASSLGQSNQPQHF,TGTGCCAGCAGCTTAGGGCAGAGCAATCAGCCCCAGCATTTT
TRBV6-1,TRBJ2-1,-,once,CASSEQSSLGEQFF,TGTGCCAGCAGTGAACAGAGTAGCTTAGGCGAGCAGTTCTTC
TRBV13,TRBJ2-7,-,-,CASSRATGQLRLEQYF,TGTGCCAGCAGCCGAGCTACCGGACAGCTCAGGCTGGAGCAGTACTTC
TRBV5-1,TRBJ2-6,TRBD1,-,CASSLTGRGRVGANVLTF,TGCGCCAGCAGCTTGACGGGCAGGGGGCGCGTTGGGGCCAACGTCCTGACTTTC
TRBV11-1,TRBJ1-2,-,-,CASSLSRDNYGYTF,TGTGCCAGCAGCTTAAGCCGGGATAACTATGGCTACACCTTC
TRBV7-9,TRBJ2-5,-,once,CASSSSEGDQYF,TGTGCCAGCAGCTCTTCGGAAGGGGACCAGTACTTC
TRBV11-1,TRBJ2-7,TRBD1,-,CASSLGQGKYEQYF,TGTGCCAGCAGCCTAGGACAGGGGAAGTACGAGCAGTACTTC
TRBV12-5,TRBJ2-7,TRBD1,-,CASGPPGQSFYEQYF,TGTGCTAGTGGACCCCCGGGACAGAGCTTCTACGAGCAGTACTTC
TRBV25-1,TRBJ2-1,-,once,CASTAGAYNEQFF,TGTGCCAGCACCGCCGGGGCCTACAATGAGCAGTTCTTC
TRBV5-4,TRBJ2-2,-,few,CASSLGGAGTGELFF,TGTGCCAGCAGCTTGGGGGGAGCGGGCACCGGGGAGCTGTTTTTT
TRBV7-3,TRBJ2-2,-,-,CASSLSAGNTGELFF,TGTGCCAGCAGCTTATCGGCGGGGAACACCGGGGAGCTGTTTTTT
TRBV19,TRBJ1-1,TRBD1,-,CASSIAGTGKPEAFF,TGTGCCAGTAGTATAGCCGGGACAGGGAAACCTGAAGCTTTCTTT
TRBV30,TRBJ1-3,TRBD1,few,CASGQGNSGNTIYF,TGTGCGTCGGGACAGGGAAACTCTGGAAACACCATATATTTT
TRBV10-3,TRBJ2-5,-,-,CAISESRSEETQYF,TGTGCCATCAGTGAGTCGAGGTCCGAAGAGACCCAGTACTTC
TRBV7-8,TRBJ1-4,TRBD1,-,CASSLIGTADEKLFF,TGTGCCAGCAGCTTGATTGGGACAGCTGATGAAAAACTGTTTTTT
TRBV6-1,TRBJ2-3,TRBD2,-,CASSVSSGGADTQYF,TGTGCCAGCAGTGTTTCTAGCGGGGGGGCAGATACGCAGTATTTT
TRBV28,TRBJ1-2,-,-,CASSLSLYGYTF,TGTGCCAGCAGTTTATCCCTGTATGGCTACACCTTC